The T cell receptor beta chain under discussion was sequenced for a study of persistence of HIV-infected CD4 T cells. Study in general: Median time on suppressive ART was seven to eight years.

The stimulus was lysate of CMV-infected fibroblasts, roughly 9.2 ug/mL. CD40L/CD69 double-negative CD45RO-high memory CD4+ T cells were collected. For at least 4 years, plasma HIV-1 RNA was undetectable (<50 copies/mL). Anti-CD28/CD49d costimulation, CD40-blocking antibody and enfuvirtide were given to CD8-depleted PBMCs for roughly 20 hours. The libraries were made with immunoSEQ version 4 in survey mode. The data were produced by immunoSEQ multiplex PCR, yet TCRdb's version contains in-frame clones alone and is incomplete. Among under 60,000 clones, more than 70% were seen once, and the ten largest hold about 3%. V lost 0 bases and J 6 bases, leaving 15 bases between the germline ends. CDR3 size: 15 residues. In germline, CDR1 is MNHEY, CDR2 SVGAGI. With regard to this clone: Its specificity is not known.

The gene calls are TRBV6-5 and TRBJ2-7; no firm D call. The sequenced sample was CD4+ T cells sorted from PBMCs after roughly 17-hour stimulation, obtained from a patient who received antiretroviral therapy. The source of this sequence is an adult man with HIV who was CMV-seropositive. The CDR3 sequence: CASSYSTPLLSEQYF. CDR3 in DNA: TGTGCCAGCAGTTACTCTACCCCCCTACTCTCCGAGCAGTACTTC.